This passage covers 26 T cell receptor beta chains from one sample sequenced in a study of shared clonotypes between healthy human individuals. Measured with immunoSEQ multiplex PCR; TCRdb has only the in-frame clones, and not every one. The sample gives 2 million to 3 million clones, 80% to 95% of which show up once; approximately 0.36% is in the top ten. Specimen: naive CD4+ T cells from PBMCs. Indicated subset: CD45RA+ positively selected. These TCRs come from a man aged 18 to 29 in good health. Some clones in this sample may be carry-over from other donors' samples.

This chain uses TRBV4-2 with TRBJ1-5; D possibly corresponds to TRBD1 (5 bases). This CDR3 contains 15 residues. Germline assignment: CDR1 LGHNA and CDR2 YNFKEQ. V shed 0 bases and J shed 4 bases, with 10 bases lying between them. CDR3 sequence: CASSQDWGGNQPQHF. The CDR3 nucleotides are TGTGCCAGCAGCCAAGATTGGGGGGGAAATCAGCCCCAGCATTTT.

The V gene is TRBV19, the J gene TRBJ2-2; maybe TRBD1 (5 bases). Trimming pared 7 bases from V and 9 bases from J, leaving 15 bases between. The CDR3 spans 13 residues. The germline V gene has CDR1 LNHDA and CDR2 SQIVND (reference sequence). For the CDR3, the DNA is TGTGCCAGTAAGGGGCCCCCCGTTTGGGAGCTGTTTTTT. This translates into CASKGPPVWELFF.

In this sample, this clone turned up once. The V and J genes are TRBV18 and TRBJ2-1; 8 bases fit TRBD2. Germline loops: CDR1 KGHSH, CDR2 LQKENI. The CDR3 is 16 residues long. With 6 bases clipped from V and 7 bases from J, the junction kept 14 bases outside the gene matches. The CDR3 loop reads CASSPGRTSYGNEQFF. The CDR3 nucleotides are TGTGCCAGCTCCCCAGGGAGGACTAGCTACGGTAATGAGCAGTTCTTC.

About this clone itself: This specimen includes other DNA sequences encoding the same CDR3. The rearrangement uses TRBV18 and TRBJ2-1; 8 bases are a match to TRBD1. V shed 2 bases, J shed 2 bases, and the junction held 2 bases outside the gene matches. This CDR3 is 15 amino acids long. The germline V gene has CDR1 KGHSH and CDR2 LQKENI. This chain's CDR3 is CASSPTGGTYNEQFF. In nucleotides, the CDR3 is TGTGCCAGCTCACCAACAGGGGGGACCTACAATGAGCAGTTCTTC.

This clone was detected once. The chain links TRBV30 to TRBJ2-1, with 10 bases identical to TRBD2. This CDR3 region has 14 residues. CDR1 GTSNPN and CDR2 SVGIG come from the germline V gene (reference sequence). Trimming at V came to 7 bases and at J to 10 bases, leaving 13 bases not matched to a gene. The CDR3 nucleotides read TGTGCCTCGCCGGGACTAGCGCTCTCTGGGGAGCAGTTCTTC. Translating gives CASPGLALSGEQFF. Full variable domain (outside the CDR3, taken from reference TRBV30 and TRBJ2-1): SQTIHQWPATLVQPVGSPLSLECTVEGTSNPNLYWYRQAAGRGLQLLFYSVGIGQISSEVPQNLSASRPQDRQFILSSKKLLLSDSGFYLCASPGLALSGEQFFGPGTRLTVL.

The rearrangement uses TRBV9 and TRBJ2-2, with D maybe TRBD2 (5 bases). The germline V gene encodes CDR1 SGDLS and CDR2 YYNGEE. The CDR3 contains 13 residues. V gave up 3 bases and J gave up 3 bases, with 6 bases separating them. The CDR3 nucleotides are TGTGCCAGCAGCGAGCGGTACACCGGGGAGCTGTTTTTT. Translating gives CASSERYTGELFF.

The rearrangement links TRBV28 to TRBJ2-2; tentatively, D is TRBD1 or TRBD2 (5 bases each). The CDR3 runs to 16 residues. The germline gives CDR1 MDHEN, CDR2 SYDVKM. V was shortened by 5 bases and J by 7 bases, with 20 bases between the two germline ends. CDR3 residues: CASSILRGHFNGELFF. The CDR3 nucleotides read TGTGCCAGCAGTATTCTCCGGGGCCACTTCAACGGGGAGCTGTTTTTT. The full variable domain, with the rest looked up from reference TRBV28 and TRBJ2-2, is DVKVTQSSRYLVKRTGEKVFLECVQDMDHENMFWYRQDPGLGLRLIYFSYDVKMKEKGDIPEGYSVSREKKERFSLILESASTNQTSMYLCASSILRGHFNGELFFGEGSRLTVL.

V usage is TRBV28 and J usage is TRBJ1-4; 7 bases line up with TRBD1. Germline-derived CDR1 and CDR2 are MDHEN and SYDVKM. The CDR3 is made up of 15 amino acids. With V trimmed by 3 bases and J by 3 bases, 4 bases remained unmatched. CDR3: CASSFKGAANEKLFF. DNA for the CDR3: TGTGCCAGCAGTTTTAAGGGGGCGGCTAATGAAAAACTGTTTTTT.

The genes are TRBV14 and TRBJ1-1, with TRBD1 as a possible D gene (5 bases). Trimming removed 2 bases at V and 4 bases at J, with 11 bases between. CDR3 length: 14 amino acids. Germline assignment: CDR1 SGHDN and CDR2 FVKESK. The CDR3 loop is CASSQNRRGTEAFF. CDR3 nucleotide sequence: TGTGCCAGCAGCCAAAACCGGAGGGGCACTGAAGCTTTCTTT.

The V gene is TRBV30, the J gene TRBJ2-7, with a weak D call TRBD2 (5 bases). Trimming removed 3 bases at V and 6 bases at J, with 18 bases between. CDR1 is GTSNPN and CDR2 is SVGIG in the germline V gene (reference sequence). CDR3 length equals 14 residues. CDR3 DNA sequence: TGTGCCTGGAGCCACGGCCTTCGGAGGTCCGAGCAGTACTTC. Translation gives CAWSHGLRRSEQYF.

The chain couples TRBV7-6 to TRBJ2-3; 10 nucleotides align to TRBD2. CDR1 and CDR2 (germline): SGHVS, FNYEAQ. Losses at the gene ends were 5 bases for V and 1 base for J; bases not matched to a gene: 15. This CDR3 is built from 19 residues. Here the CDR3 DNA reads TGTGCCAGCAGCCCGACTTTACTAGCGGGATATTGGGGCACAGATACGCAGTATTTT. Its protein is CASSPTLLAGYWGTDTQYF.

The rearrangement uses TRBV9 and TRBJ2-1, with D possibly TRBD1 on 10 matching bases. The CDR3 runs 21 residues. Germline lookup yields CDR1 SGDLS and CDR2 YYNGEE. Trimming took 0 bases from V and 3 from J, leaving 28 bases between them. CDR3 sequence: CASSVERTGGRASGDYNEQFF. CDR3 coding DNA: TGTGCCAGCAGCGTAGAGAGGACAGGGGGTAGGGCTAGCGGGGACTACAATGAGCAGTTCTTC.

Concerning this clone: This same CDR3 is encoded by further DNA sequences in the sample. This rearrangement joins TRBV5-1 to TRBJ2-1, with 10 positions matching TRBD2. V was pared by 0 bases and J by 1 base, with 4 bases of the junction left unmatched. The CDR3 contains 17 residues. CDR1 SGHRS and CDR2 YFSETQ come from the germline V gene. The DNA of the CDR3 is TGCGCCAGCAGCTTGGGTGGGACTAGCGCGTCCTACAATGAGCAGTTCTTC. Its translation: CASSLGGTSASYNEQFF.

On this clone: In the same sample, other DNA sequences code for this CDR3. This chain links TRBV5-1 with TRBJ1-1, with D possibly matching TRBD1 (6 bases). This CDR3 is built from 13 residues. The V end lost 2 bases, the J end lost 3 bases, and 8 bases lay between the germline ends. CDR1 is SGHRS and CDR2 is YFSETQ in the germline V gene. The CDR3 nucleotides are TGCGCCAGCAGCTTTGGGGGCGACACTGAAGCTTTCTTT. This sequence encodes CASSFGGDTEAFF.

Points on this clone: In the same sample, other DNA sequences code for this CDR3. CDR3 DNA sequence: TGTGCCAGCAGTCCACAGTGGGCGAACACTGAAGCTTTCTTT. Translating gives CASSPQWANTEAFF. V usage is TRBV28 and J usage is TRBJ1-1; D not resolved. This CDR3 has 14 amino acids. The germline V gene encodes CDR1 MDHEN and CDR2 SYDVKM. V lost 5 bases and J 1 base, leaving 11 bases between the germline ends.

This rearrangement joins TRBV7-2 to TRBJ2-2; D is undetermined. Looked up from germline, CDR1 is SGHTA and CDR2 is FQGNSA. The CDR3 extends over 13 amino acids. The V and J ends lost 3 bases and 4 bases respectively, with 6 bases between them. The CDR3 loop is CASSFLSTGELFF. The CDR3 DNA follows: TGTGCCAGCAGCTTTTTGTCCACCGGGGAGCTGTTTTTT.

This chain links TRBV5-3 with TRBJ2-7, with D unresolved. TRBV5-3 is reported as an ORF; its role is uncertain. The CDR3 consists of 15 residues. The V end was cut by 0 bases, the J end by 2 bases, with 12 bases between. CDR3 sequence (DNA): TGTGCCAGAAGCTTGGGCCCAGGTCAGCCCTACGAGCAGTACTTC. Translated, it gives CARSLGPGQPYEQYF.

The genes are TRBV5-4 and TRBJ2-3, with 13 bases aligning to TRBD2. J lost 4 bases, V lost 5 bases, and 4 bases had no gene match. Germline V gene sequence: CDR1 SGHNT, CDR2 YYREEE (reference sequence). The CDR3 is made up of 15 amino acids. The CDR3 is CASRLAGGKADTQYF. CDR3 sequence (DNA): TGTGCCAGCAGACTAGCGGGAGGGAAGGCAGATACGCAGTATTTT.

The genes are TRBV5-8 and TRBJ2-6; 9 positions agree with TRBD1. Germline V CDR1 and CDR2: SGHTS, YDEGEE. Trimming removed 4 bases from V and 8 bases from J; junction bases left unmatched: 4. This CDR3 comprises 14 residues. The chain's CDR3 is CASSLGQGTNVLTF. CDR3 nucleotides: TGTGCCAGCAGCCTGGGACAGGGTACCAACGTCCTGACTTTC.

Concerning this clone itself: The sample contains more than one DNA sequence encoding this CDR3. V gene TRBV7-9 combines with J gene TRBJ2-1; the D is unclear. Germline CDR1 reads SEHNR; CDR2 reads FQNEAQ (reference sequence). The CDR3 is 14 amino acids. V dropped 1 base and J dropped 1 base, with 5 bases sitting between them. Written as DNA, the CDR3 is TGTGCCAGCAGCTTAGGCCTATCCTACAATGAGCAGTTCTTC. Its protein product is CASSLGLSYNEQFF.

The chain carries TRBV7-9 and TRBJ2-5; D remains ambiguous. The J call could be wrong; TRBJ2-7 is a better fit for the DNA end. Germline assignment: CDR1 SEHNR and CDR2 FQNEAQ (reference sequence). This CDR3 contains 12 residues. The CDR3 nucleotides are TGTGCCAGCAGCTTAGGGACCTACGAGCAGTACTTC. This translates into CASSLGTYEQYF.

This chain joins TRBV5-6 and TRBJ2-3; D unclear. Between the trimmed V and J ends, which lost 7 bases and 8 bases, there was a span of 11 bases. Germline values: CDR1 SGHDT, CDR2 YYEEEE. The CDR3 has 11 amino acids. The CDR3, as DNA: TGTGCCAGCGGCCGTCGTGGTACGCAGTATTTT. This sequence encodes CASGRRGTQYF.

On this clone: Other DNA sequences in the sample encode the same CDR3. The chain uses TRBV5-1 and TRBJ1-5; D not resolved. Germline V lookup: CDR1 SGHRS, CDR2 YFSETQ. The CDR3 loop spans 15 amino acids. V lost 0 bases to trimming and J lost 0 bases, with 7 bases between them. The CDR3 DNA is TGCGCCAGCAGCTTGGGGGGTTCTAGCAATCAGCCCCAGCATTTT. It specifies CASSLGGSSNQPQHF.

The genes are TRBV7-8 and TRBJ1-3; maybe TRBD1 (6 bases). This CDR3 comprises 13 residues. CDR1 is SGHVS, CDR2 FQNEAQ, per germline. V was shortened by 10 bases and J by 0 bases, with 10 bases between the two germline ends. This chain's CDR3 is CAITGTSGNTIYF. CDR3 DNA: TGTGCCATAACAGGGACCTCTGGAAACACCATATATTTT.

This clone was observed a single time. The same CDR3 is also encoded by other DNA sequences in this sample. This chain connects TRBV7-2 to TRBJ2-7, with D possibly being TRBD2 (6 bases). V was trimmed by 4 bases and J by 3 bases, leaving 13 bases between them. Germline V CDR1 and CDR2: SGHTA, FQGNSA. The CDR3 runs 14 residues. CDR3 nucleotide sequence: TGTGCCAGCAGCTCCAGATCCGGGAGCTACGAGCAGTACTTC. This translates into CASSSRSGSYEQYF.

V usage is TRBV4-3 and J usage is TRBJ2-4; 12 bases line up with TRBD2. The CDR3 contains 19 residues. CDR1 and CDR2 from the germline V gene are LGHNA and YSLEER. Trimming removed 0 bases from V and 2 bases from J; junction bases left unmatched: 8. This CDR3 is CASSQEASGRAGSKNIQYF. CDR3 DNA sequence: TGCGCCAGCAGCCAAGAGGCTAGCGGGAGGGCCGGGTCCAAAAACATTCAGTACTTC.